This TCR beta chain is from a study of OX40 agonist ivuxolimab in advanced cancers. Points on this clone: Its antigen is not identified.

Overall study findings and caveats: Among T cells, CD8+ cells averaged more expanded clones than CD4+ cells.

Sequenced by immunoSEQ multiplex PCR; TCRdb stores in-frame clones only, minus some. Of approximately 70,000 clones in the sample, around 90% are singletons; the top ten hold around 0.9%. Trimming cost V 6 bases and J 0 bases, with 10 bases left between them. CDR3 length: 14 residues. From germline, CDR1 is SGHTS and CDR2 YDEGEE. The source of this sequence is an adult with an advanced solid tumor such as melanoma, head and neck, liver or kidney cancer. Sample: CD4+ or CD8+ T cells sorted from blood, taken in a trial of the OX40 agonist ivuxolimab. The rearrangement joins TRBV5-8 to TRBJ2-4; a weak D match, TRBD1 (5 bases). CDR3 in DNA: TGTGCCAGCACCCCAGGGATAGCCAAAAACATTCAGTACTTC. Translated: CASTPGIAKNIQYF.